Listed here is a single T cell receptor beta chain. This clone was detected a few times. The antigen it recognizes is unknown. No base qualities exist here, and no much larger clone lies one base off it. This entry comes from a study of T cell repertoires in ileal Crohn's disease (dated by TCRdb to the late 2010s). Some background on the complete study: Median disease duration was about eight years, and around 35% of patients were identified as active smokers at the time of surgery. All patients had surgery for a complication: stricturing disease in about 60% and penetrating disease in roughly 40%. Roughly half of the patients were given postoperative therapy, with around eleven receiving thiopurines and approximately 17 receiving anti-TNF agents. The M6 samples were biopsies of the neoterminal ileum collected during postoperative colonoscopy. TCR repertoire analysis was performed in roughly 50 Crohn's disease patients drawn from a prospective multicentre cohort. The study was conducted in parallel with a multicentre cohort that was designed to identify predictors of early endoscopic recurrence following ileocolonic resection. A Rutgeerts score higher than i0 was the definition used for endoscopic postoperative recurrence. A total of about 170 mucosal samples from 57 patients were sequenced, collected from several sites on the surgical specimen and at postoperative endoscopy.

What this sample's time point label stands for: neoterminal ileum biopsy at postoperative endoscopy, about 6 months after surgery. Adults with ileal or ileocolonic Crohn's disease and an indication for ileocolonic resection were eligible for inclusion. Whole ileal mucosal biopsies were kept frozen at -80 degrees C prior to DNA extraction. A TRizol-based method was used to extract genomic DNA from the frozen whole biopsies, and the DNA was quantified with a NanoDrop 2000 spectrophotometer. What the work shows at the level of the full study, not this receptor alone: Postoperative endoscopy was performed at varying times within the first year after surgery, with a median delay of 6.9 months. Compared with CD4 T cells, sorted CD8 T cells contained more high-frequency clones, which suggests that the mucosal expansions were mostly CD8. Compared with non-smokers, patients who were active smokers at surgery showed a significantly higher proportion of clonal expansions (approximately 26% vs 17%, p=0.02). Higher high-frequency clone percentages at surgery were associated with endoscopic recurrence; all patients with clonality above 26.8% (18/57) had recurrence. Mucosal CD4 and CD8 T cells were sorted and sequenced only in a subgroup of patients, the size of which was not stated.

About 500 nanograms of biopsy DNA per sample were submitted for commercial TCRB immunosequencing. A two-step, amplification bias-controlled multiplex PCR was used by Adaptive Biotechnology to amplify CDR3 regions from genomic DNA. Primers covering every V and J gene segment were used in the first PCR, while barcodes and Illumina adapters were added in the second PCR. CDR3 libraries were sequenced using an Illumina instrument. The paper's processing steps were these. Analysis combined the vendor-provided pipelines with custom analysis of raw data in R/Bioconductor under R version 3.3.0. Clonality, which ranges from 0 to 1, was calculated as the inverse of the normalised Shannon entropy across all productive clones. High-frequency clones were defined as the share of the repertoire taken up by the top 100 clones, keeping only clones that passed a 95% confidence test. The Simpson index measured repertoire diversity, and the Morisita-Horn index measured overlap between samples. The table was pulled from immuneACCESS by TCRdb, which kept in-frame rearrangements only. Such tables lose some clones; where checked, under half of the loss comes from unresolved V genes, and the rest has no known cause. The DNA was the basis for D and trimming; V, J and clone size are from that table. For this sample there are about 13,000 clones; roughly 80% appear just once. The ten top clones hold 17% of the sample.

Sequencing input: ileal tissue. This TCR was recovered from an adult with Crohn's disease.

The base sequence is TGCAGCGTTGGGTCAGCGGGGGTCACAGATACGCAGTATTTT. This is translated as CSVGSAGVTDTQYF. The sequence links TRBV29-1 to TRBJ2-3; 8 of the junction bases match TRBD2. Counted from cysteine to phenylalanine, this CDR3 has 14 amino acids. The entry retains the CDR3 DNA only, 42 bases that are in frame from base 1. V has 4 bases trimmed and J has 2 bases trimmed; junction bases matching no gene number 5. Sequences SQVTM (CDR1) and ANQGSEA (CDR2) are obtained from the germline V gene.